The 14 T cell receptor beta chains listed next were all sequenced from one sample in a study of blood T cell repertoires in COVID-19. Repertoires were generated with immunoSEQ multiplex PCR, while TCRdb's copy carries only in-frame clones and drops some. The sample has over 150,000 clones, roughly 82% seen once. The sample consisted of peripheral blood. These receptors came from a human donor in a cohort sampled during active COVID-19.

The gene calls are TRBV6-6 and TRBJ1-2; no definite D call. Germline CDR1 reads MNHNY; CDR2 reads SVGAGI (reference sequence). The CDR3 is 14 amino acids. V was cut by 0 bases and J by 3 bases, with 8 bases left in between. The CDR3 is CASSYSGEDYGYTF. CDR3 in DNA: TGTGCCAGCAGTTACTCCGGCGAGGACTATGGCTACACCTTC.

The rearrangement joins TRBV4-1 to TRBJ2-1; 7 nucleotides line up with TRBD2. The J segment lost 1 base and the V segment lost 1 base, leaving 7 bases of the junction unmatched. CDR3 length: 17 amino acids. Germline V gives CDR1 MGHRA, CDR2 YSYEKL. The CDR3 spells CASSQGGSFSSYNEQFF. The CDR3 region has the DNA TGCGCCAGCAGCCAAGGCGGGAGTTTTAGTTCCTACAATGAGCAGTTCTTC.

V and J are TRBV5-1 and TRBJ2-3; a weak D match, TRBD2 (5 bases). The V end was cut by 4 bases, the J end by 2 bases, with 11 bases between. CDR1 is SGHRS and CDR2 is YFSETQ in the germline V gene. The CDR3 loop spans 14 amino acids. CDR3 loop: CASSPGLITDTQYF. Written as DNA, the CDR3 is TGCGCCAGCAGCCCCGGACTCATCACAGATACGCAGTATTTT.

CDR3 residues: CASSLVEGRGYTF. Written as DNA, the CDR3 is TGCGCCAGCAGCTTGGTGGAGGGTCGTGGCTACACCTTC. The chain carries TRBV5-1 and TRBJ1-2; D is unresolved. The germline V and J ends were trimmed by 0 bases and 7 bases, with 10 bases remaining between them. Germline V CDR1 and CDR2: SGHRS, YFSETQ. The CDR3 is 13 residues long.

The chain has TRBV19 and TRBJ1-5, with 8 bases fitting TRBD1. CDR3 size: 15 residues. Trimming at V came to 6 bases and at J to 5 bases, leaving 9 bases not matched to a gene. The germline V gene encodes CDR1 LNHDA and CDR2 SQIVND (reference sequence). CDR3 sequence: CASSPSRTGYQPQHF. CDR3 sequence (DNA): TGTGCCAGTAGCCCCTCCCGGACAGGGTATCAGCCCCAGCATTTT.

The genes are TRBV6-1 and TRBJ2-5; weak D call: TRBD1 (5 bases). Germline V gene sequence: CDR1 MNHNS, CDR2 SASEGT. Trimming cost V 2 bases and J 5 bases, with 12 bases left between them. The CDR3 sequence is 14 residues long. The CDR3 region is CASSEQGAVETQYF. The CDR3, as DNA: TGTGCCAGCAGTGAACAAGGGGCTGTGGAGACCCAGTACTTC.

The chain links TRBV25-1 to TRBJ2-6, with D possibly matching TRBD2 (6 bases). The germline V gene has CDR1 MGHDK and CDR2 SYGVNS. The V end was cut by 2 bases, the J end by 2 bases, with 10 bases between. This CDR3 comprises 16 residues. CDR3 DNA: TGTGCCAGCAGTGAACCCGGGGGAGCTGGGGCCAACGTCCTGACTTTC. It specifies CASSEPGGAGANVLTF.

The chain employs TRBV25-1 and TRBJ2-1; 10 nucleotides align to TRBD2. Germline assignment: CDR1 MGHDK and CDR2 SYGVNS. The CDR3 is 14 residues long. J was trimmed by 4 bases and V by 4 bases; bases with no gene match: 1. The CDR3 nucleotides read TGTGCCAGCAGTGTACTAGCGGGGTACAATGAGCAGTTCTTC. It encodes CASSVLAGYNEQFF.

The chain uses TRBV5-4 and TRBJ1-2, with 7 nucleotides matching TRBD1. With V trimmed by 1 base and J by 6 bases, 9 bases remained unmatched. The V gene's germline CDR1 is SGHNT and CDR2 YYREEE (reference sequence). CDR3 length: 15 residues. CDR3 sequence: CASSLSARGANGYTF. The CDR3 coding sequence is TGTGCCAGCAGCTTGTCGGCCAGGGGGGCGAATGGCTACACCTTC.

The chain combines TRBV5-1 with TRBJ2-3; possibly TRBD1 for D (6 bases). This CDR3 is 16 amino acids long. Deletions cut 2 bases from V and 0 bases from J, with 13 bases between. The germline V gene encodes CDR1 SGHRS and CDR2 YFSETQ. CDR3 sequence reads: CASSLPGTPSTDTQYF. DNA of the CDR3: TGCGCCAGCAGCTTACCCGGGACACCGAGCACAGATACGCAGTATTTT.

The count of this clone is one. J is TRBJ2-3 and V is TRBV28; 8 nucleotides align to TRBD2. Germline-derived CDR1 and CDR2 are MDHEN and SYDVKM. The CDR3 runs 15 residues. Trimming at V came to 5 bases and at J to 9 bases, leaving 13 bases not matched to a gene. CDR3 in DNA: TGTGCCAGCAGTCCTAACGGGAGGGCCACATTCACGCAGTATTTT. Translating it yields CASSPNGRATFTQYF.

This clone was counted a single time. The chain has TRBV5-1 and TRBJ2-7; D may be TRBD1 (6 bases). CDR3 size: 15 residues. Germline CDR1 is SGHRS and CDR2 is YFSETQ. The V end lost 5 bases, the J end lost 2 bases, and 17 bases lay between the germline ends. The CDR3 DNA follows: TGCGCCAGCAGACGTAACAGGGATCCCACCTACGAGCAGTACTTC. Residues: CASRRNRDPTYEQYF.

The J gene is TRBJ2-1, the V gene TRBV4-2; 9 nucleotides line up with TRBD2. Germline V gene lookup returns CDR1 LGHNA and CDR2 YNFKEQ. V shed 1 base and J 0 bases; nucleotides not matched to a gene: 7. The CDR3 totals 18 residues. The DNA of the CDR3 is TGTGCCAGCAGCCAAGGGCTGGGACTAGCTCCCTCCTACAATGAGCAGTTCTTC. It is translated as CASSQGLGLAPSYNEQFF.

This chain uses TRBV5-1 with TRBJ2-1; 9 bases fit TRBD1. V shed 3 bases, J shed 7 bases, and the junction held 14 bases outside the gene matches. The germline gives CDR1 SGHRS, CDR2 YFSETQ. This CDR3 is 17 amino acids long. The CDR3 protein is CASSSQGAQALRNEQFF. CDR3 in DNA: TGCGCCAGCAGCTCACAGGGGGCGCAGGCCCTGCGGAATGAGCAGTTCTTC.